This section outlines one T cell receptor (beta chain) sequence together with its context. Its target is not known. Amplification targeted TCR beta CDR3 regions from RNA transcripts. A set of HTBI primers served as the primers for a first-round RT-PCR of the TCR CDR3. TCRdb fed the multiplex PCR reads into MiXCR, producing one record per CDR3 protein. The repertoire has some 50,000 distinct CDR3 sequences, under 50% of them found once; the top ten carry about a tenth. These data are taken from a study of T cells in Graves' hyperthyroidism and ophthalmopathy. Findings and limits, study-wide: Expanded thyroid clonotypes (above 0.001) were mostly also found in blood.

The CDR3 covers 13 residues. Germline V lookup: CDR1 SGHTA, CDR2 FQGNSA. With V trimmed by 6 bases and J by 6 bases, 4 bases remained unmatched. PBMCs came from around 10 ml fresh peripheral blood. The sequence was obtained from a woman in her 50s with Graves' ophthalmopathy. V and J are TRBV7-2 and TRBJ2-3; 9 nucleotides match TRBD2. Sequencing was done on a sample of blood. In DNA form, the CDR3 reads TGTGCCAGCAGGATAGCGGGGGTTGATACGCAGTATTTT. Translation gives CASRIAGVDTQYF. Variable domain in full (rest from reference TRBV7-2 and TRBJ2-3): GAGVSQSPSNKVTEKGKDVELRCDPISGHTALYWYRQSLGQGLEFLIYFQGNSAPDKSGLPSDRFSAERTGGSVSTLTIQRTQQEDSAVYLCASRIAGVDTQYFGPGTRLTVL.